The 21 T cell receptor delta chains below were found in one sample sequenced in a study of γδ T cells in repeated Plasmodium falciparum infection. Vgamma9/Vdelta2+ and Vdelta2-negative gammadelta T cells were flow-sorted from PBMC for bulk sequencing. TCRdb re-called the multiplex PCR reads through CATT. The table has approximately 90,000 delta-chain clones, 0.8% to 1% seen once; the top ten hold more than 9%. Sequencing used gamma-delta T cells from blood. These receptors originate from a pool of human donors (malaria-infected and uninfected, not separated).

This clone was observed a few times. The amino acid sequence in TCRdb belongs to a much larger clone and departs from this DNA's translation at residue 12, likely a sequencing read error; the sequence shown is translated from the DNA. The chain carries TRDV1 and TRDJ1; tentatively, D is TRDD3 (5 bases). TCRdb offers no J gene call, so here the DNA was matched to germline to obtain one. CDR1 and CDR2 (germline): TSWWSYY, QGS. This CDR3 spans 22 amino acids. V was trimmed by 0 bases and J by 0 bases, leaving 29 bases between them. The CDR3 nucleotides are TGTGCTCTTGGGGAACTAACGTCCTTACCCTGGGAGACCCTCTCGTACACCGATAAACTCATCTTT. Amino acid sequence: CALGELTSLPWETLSYTDKLIF.

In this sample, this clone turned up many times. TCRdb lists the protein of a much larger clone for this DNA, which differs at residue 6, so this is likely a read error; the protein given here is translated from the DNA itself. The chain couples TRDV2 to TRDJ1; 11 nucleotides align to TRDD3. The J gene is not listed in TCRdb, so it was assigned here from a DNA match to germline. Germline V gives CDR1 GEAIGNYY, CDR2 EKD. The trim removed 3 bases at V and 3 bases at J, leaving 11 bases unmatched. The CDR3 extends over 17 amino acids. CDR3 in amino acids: CACDPGGLGDTSDKLIF. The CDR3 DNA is TGTGCCTGTGACCCCGGCGGTCTGGGGGATACATCCGATAAACTCATCTTT.

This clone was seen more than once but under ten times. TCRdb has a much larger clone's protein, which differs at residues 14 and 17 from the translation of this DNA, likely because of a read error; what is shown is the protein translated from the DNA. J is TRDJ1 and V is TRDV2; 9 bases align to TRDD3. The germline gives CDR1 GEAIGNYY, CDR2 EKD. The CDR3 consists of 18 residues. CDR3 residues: CACDTLNLGDLGAYKLTF. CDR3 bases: TGTGCCTGTGACACCCTAAATCTGGGGGATTTAGGGGCCTATAAACTCACCTTT.

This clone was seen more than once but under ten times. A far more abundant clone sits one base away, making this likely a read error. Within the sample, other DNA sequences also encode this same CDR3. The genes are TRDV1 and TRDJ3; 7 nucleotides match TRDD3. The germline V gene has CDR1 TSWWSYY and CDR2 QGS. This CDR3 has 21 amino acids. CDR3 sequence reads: CALALLGIRSDSSWDTRQMFF. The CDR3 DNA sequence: TGTGCTCTTGCCCTCTTGGGGATAAGGTCGGATAGCTCCTGGGACACCCGACAGATGTTCTTC.

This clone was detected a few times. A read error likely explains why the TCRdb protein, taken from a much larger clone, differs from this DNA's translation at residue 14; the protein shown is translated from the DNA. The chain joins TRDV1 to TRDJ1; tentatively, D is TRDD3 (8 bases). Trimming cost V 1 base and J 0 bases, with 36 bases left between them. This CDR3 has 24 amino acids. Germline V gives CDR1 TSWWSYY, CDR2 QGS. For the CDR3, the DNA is TGTGCTCTTGGGGAACGGGGGATGCTATTCCTACACTACGCTGGGGGAGAGTACACCGATAAACTCATCTTT. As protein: CALGERGMLFLHYAGGEYTDKLIF.

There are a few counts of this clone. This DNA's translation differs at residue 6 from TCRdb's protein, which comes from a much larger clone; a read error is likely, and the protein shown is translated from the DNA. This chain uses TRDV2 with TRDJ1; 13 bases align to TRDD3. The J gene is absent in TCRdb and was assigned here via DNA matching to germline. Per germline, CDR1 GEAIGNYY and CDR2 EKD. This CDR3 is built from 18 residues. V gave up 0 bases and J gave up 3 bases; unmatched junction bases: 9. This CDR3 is CACDTEKLLGDTPDKLIF. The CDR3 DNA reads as TGTGCCTGTGACACCGAGAAGTTACTGGGGGATACGCCCGATAAACTCATCTTT.

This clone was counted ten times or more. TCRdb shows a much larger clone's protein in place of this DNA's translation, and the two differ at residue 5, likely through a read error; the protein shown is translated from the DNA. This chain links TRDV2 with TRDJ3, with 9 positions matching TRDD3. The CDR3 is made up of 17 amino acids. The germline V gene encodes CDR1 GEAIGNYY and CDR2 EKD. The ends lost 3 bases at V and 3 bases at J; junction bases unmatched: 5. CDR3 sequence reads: CACDAVLGDWDTRQMFF. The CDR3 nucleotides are TGTGCCTGTGACGCCGTACTGGGGGACTGGGACACCCGACAGATGTTTTTC.

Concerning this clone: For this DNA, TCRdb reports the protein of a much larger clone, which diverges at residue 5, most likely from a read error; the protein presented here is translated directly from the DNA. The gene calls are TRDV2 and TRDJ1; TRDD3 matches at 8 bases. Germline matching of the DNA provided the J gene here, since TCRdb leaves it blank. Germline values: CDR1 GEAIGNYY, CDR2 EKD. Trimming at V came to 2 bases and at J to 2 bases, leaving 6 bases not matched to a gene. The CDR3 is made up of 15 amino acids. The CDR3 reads CACDIGMGDTDKLIF. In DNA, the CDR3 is TGTGCCTGTGACATCGGGATGGGGGATACCGATAAACTCATCTTT.

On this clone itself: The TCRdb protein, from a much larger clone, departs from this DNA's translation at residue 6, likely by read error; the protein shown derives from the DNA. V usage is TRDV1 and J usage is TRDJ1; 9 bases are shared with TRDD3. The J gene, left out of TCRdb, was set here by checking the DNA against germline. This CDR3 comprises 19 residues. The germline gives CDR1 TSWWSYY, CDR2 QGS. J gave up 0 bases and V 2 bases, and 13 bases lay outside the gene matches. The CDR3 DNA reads TGTGCTCTTGGGGAAAGAAGGAAAGGTTACTGGGGGAACACCGATAAACTCATCTTT. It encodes CALGERRKGYWGNTDKLIF.

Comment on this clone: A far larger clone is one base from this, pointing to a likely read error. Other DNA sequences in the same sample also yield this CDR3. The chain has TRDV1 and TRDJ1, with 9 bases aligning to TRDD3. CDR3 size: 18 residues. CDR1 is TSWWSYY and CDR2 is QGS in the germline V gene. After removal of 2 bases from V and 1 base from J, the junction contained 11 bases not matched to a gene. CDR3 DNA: TGTGCTCTTGGGGAAACCTTCGCGCGGGGGATACTCACCGATAAACTCATCTTT. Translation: CALGETFARGILTDKLIF.

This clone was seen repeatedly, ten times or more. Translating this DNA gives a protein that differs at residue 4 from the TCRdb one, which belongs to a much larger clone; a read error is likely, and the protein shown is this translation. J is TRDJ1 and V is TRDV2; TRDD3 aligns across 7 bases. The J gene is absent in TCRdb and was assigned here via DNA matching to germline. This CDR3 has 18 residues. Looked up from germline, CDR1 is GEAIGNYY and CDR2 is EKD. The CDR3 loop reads CACGTVGGGLPYTDKLIF. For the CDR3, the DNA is TGTGCCTGTGGCACCGTGGGCGGGGGATTACCTTACACCGATAAACTCATCTTT.

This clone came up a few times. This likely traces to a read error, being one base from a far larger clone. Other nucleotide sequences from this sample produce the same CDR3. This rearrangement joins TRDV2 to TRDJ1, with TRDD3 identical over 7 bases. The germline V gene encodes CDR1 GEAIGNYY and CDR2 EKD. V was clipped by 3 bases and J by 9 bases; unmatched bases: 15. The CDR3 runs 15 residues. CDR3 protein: CACDPVGGDGGELIF. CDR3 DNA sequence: TGTGCCTGTGACCCCGTAGGGGGGGATGGGGGCGAACTCATCTTT.

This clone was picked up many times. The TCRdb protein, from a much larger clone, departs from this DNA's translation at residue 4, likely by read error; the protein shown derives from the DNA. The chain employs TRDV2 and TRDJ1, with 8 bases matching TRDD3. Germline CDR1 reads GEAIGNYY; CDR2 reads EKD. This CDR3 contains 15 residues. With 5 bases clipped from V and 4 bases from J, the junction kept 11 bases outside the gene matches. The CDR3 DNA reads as TGTGCCTGTGGCACGTTGGCTGGGGGACTCGATAAACTCATCTTT. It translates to CACGTLAGGLDKLIF.

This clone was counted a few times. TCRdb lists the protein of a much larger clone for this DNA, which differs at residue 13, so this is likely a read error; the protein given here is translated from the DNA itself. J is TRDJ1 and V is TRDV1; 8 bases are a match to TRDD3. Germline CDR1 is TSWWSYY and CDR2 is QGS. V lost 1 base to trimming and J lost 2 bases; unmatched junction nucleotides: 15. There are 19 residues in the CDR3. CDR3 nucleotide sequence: TGTGCTCTTGGGGAACATTACGTCTCGGGGGATATTAATACCGATAAACTCATCTTT. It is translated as CALGEHYVSGDINTDKLIF.

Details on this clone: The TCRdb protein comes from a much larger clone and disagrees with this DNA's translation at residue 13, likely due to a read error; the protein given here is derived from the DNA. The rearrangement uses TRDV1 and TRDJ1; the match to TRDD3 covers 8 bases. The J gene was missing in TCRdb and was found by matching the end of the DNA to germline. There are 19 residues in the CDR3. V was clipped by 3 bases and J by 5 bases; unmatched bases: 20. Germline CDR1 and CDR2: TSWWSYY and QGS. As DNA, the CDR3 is TGTGCTCTTGGGGATCACTTAGTTAGCCGGGGGATAATCAAGGATAAACTCATCTTT. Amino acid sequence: CALGDHLVSRGIIKDKLIF.

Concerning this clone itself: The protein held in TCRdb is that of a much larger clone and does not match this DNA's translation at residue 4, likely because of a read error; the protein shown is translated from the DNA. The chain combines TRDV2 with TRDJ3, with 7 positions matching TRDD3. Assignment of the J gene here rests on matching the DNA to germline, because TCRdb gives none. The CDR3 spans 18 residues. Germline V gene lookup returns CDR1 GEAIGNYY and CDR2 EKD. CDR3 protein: CACGTILGDSWDTRQMFF. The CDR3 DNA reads TGTGCCTGTGGCACCATATTGGGGGACTCCTGGGACACCCGACAGATGTTTTTC.

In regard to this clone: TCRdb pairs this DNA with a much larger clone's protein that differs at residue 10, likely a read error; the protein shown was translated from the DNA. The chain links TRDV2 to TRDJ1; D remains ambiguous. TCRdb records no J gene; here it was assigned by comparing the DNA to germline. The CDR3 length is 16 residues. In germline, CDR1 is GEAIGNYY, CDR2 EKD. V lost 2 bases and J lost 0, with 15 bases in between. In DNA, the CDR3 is TGTGCCTGTGACAAAGGGACCCTGAAGCACACCGATAAACTCATCTTT. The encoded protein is CACDKGTLKHTDKLIF.

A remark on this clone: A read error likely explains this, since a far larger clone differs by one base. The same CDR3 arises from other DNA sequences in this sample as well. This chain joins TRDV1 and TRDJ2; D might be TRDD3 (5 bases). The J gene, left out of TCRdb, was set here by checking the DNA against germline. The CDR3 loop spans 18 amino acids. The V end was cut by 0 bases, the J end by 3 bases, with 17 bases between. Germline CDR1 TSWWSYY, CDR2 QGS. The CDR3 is CALGELLAGRDVTAQLFF. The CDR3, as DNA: TGTGCTCTTGGGGAACTACTGGCCGGGAGGGACGTGACAGCACAACTCTTCTTT.

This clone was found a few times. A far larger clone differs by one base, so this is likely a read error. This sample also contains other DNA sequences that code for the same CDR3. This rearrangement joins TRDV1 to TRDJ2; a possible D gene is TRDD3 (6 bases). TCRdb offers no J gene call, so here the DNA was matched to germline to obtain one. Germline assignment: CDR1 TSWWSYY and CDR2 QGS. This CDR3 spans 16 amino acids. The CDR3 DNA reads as TGTGCCCTTGGGGGCCCTTTTTGGGCTTTGACAGCACAACTCTTCTTT. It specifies CALGGPFWALTAQLFF.

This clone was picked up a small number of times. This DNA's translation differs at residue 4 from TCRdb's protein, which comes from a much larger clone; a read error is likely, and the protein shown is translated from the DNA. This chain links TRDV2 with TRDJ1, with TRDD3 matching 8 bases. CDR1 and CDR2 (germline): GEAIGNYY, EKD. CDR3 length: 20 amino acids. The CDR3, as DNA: TGTGCCTGTGCCACCGTGAGTGGGGGATCCCCCTTTCTCTACACCGATAAACTCATCTTT. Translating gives CACATVSGGSPFLYTDKLIF.

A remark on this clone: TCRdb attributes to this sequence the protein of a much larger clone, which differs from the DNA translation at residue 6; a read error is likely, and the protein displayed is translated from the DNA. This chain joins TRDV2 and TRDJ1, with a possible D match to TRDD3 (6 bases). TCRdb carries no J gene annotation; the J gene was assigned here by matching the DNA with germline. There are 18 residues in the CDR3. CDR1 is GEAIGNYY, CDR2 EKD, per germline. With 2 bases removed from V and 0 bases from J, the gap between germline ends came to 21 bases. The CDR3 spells CACDKPGDDALYTDKLIF. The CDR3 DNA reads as TGTGCCTGTGACAAACCGGGGGACGACGCTTTGTACACCGATAAACTCATCTTT.